The 32 T cell receptor beta chains presented below share a single source sample, sequenced in a study of T cells after yellow fever vaccination. MiXCR, applied by TCRdb to the 5' RACE reads, yields one record per CDR3 protein. The sample has 400,000 to 450,000 distinct CDR3 sequences, under 20% seen once. The source was PBMCs, collected before the yellow fever booster vaccination. The source of these receptors is a man aged 18 to 30 who received the YFV17D yellow fever vaccine.

This clonotype occurred a few times. The gene calls are TRBV6-6 and TRBJ2-7; 8 bases match TRBD1. Germline V CDR1 and CDR2: MNHNY, SVGAGI (reference sequence). This CDR3 comprises 13 residues. V shed 6 bases, J shed 6 bases, and the junction held 7 bases outside the gene matches. CDR3 in amino acids: CASRDRAGGEQYF. CDR3 nucleotide sequence: TGTGCCAGCAGGGACAGGGCAGGAGGCGAGCAGTACTTC.

The CDR3 loop reads CASSYGTGALGGYEQYF. CDR3 DNA: TGTGCCAGCAGTTACGGGACAGGGGCGTTGGGTGGATACGAGCAGTACTTC. The chain couples TRBV6-6 to TRBJ2-7; 10 bases agree with TRBD1. The J segment lost 4 bases and the V segment lost 2 bases, leaving 11 bases of the junction unmatched. Per germline, CDR1 MNHNY and CDR2 SVGAGI (reference sequence). The CDR3 has 17 amino acids.

The gene calls are TRBV5-1 and TRBJ2-3; D may be TRBD1 (7 bases). The CDR3 is 14 amino acids. The germline gives CDR1 SGHRS, CDR2 YFSETQ. V was clipped by 2 bases and J by 5 bases, with 12 bases between them. CDR3 bases: TGCGCCAGCAGCTTCGGGGGACAGAGAGATACGCAGTATTTT. Translation gives CASSFGGQRDTQYF.

The chain couples TRBV12-3 or TRBV12-4 to TRBJ2-3; D is perhaps TRBD1 or TRBD2 (7 bases each). The V and J ends lost 5 bases and 2 bases respectively, with 26 bases between them. The CDR3 spans 19 residues. The CDR3 bases are TGTGCCAGCAGTCAACAGGGGAAACGGGGGGTATTTACCACAGATACGCAGTATTTT. Translation gives CASSQQGKRGVFTTDTQYF.

The chain has TRBV12-5 and TRBJ1-5; D is unresolved. CDR3 length: 13 amino acids. V dropped 4 bases and J dropped 4 bases, with 8 bases sitting between them. CDR1 and CDR2 from the germline V gene are LGHNT and FRNRAP. The CDR3: CASGYRGNQPQHF. The CDR3 region has the DNA TGTGCTAGTGGTTACCGGGGAAATCAGCCCCAGCATTTT.

The genes are TRBV5-6 and TRBJ2-2; unclear D gene. Trimming pared 6 bases from V and 2 bases from J, leaving 14 bases between. Germline assignment: CDR1 SGHDT and CDR2 YYEEEE. The CDR3 runs 15 residues. CDR3: CASNKDPLNTGELFF. The DNA of the CDR3 is TGTGCCAGCAACAAGGATCCACTAAACACCGGGGAGCTGTTTTTT.

The table lists this clonotype with a few counts. The chain carries TRBV7-2 and TRBJ1-1; D gene ambiguous. V lost 3 bases, J lost 4 bases, and 9 bases lay in between. Germline CDR1 and CDR2: SGHTA and FQGNSA. The CDR3 spans 13 residues. As DNA, the CDR3 is TGTGCCAGCAGCTTGCAGAGAACCACTGAAGCTTTCTTT. Translation gives CASSLQRTTEAFF.

This clonotype was seen more than once but under ten times. The gene calls are TRBV5-1 and TRBJ2-5, with 7 bases fitting TRBD2. Germline trimming cut 0 bases from V and 2 bases from J; bases unmatched to any gene: 13. Germline CDR1 SGHRS, CDR2 YFSETQ. The CDR3 is made up of 18 amino acids. CDR3 region: CASSLEGWGPAGQETQYF. Here the CDR3 DNA reads TGCGCCAGCAGCTTGGAGGGTTGGGGACCAGCGGGGCAAGAGACCCAGTACTTC. The whole variable domain, remainder taken from reference TRBV5-1 and TRBJ2-5, is KAGVTQTPRYLIKTRGQQVTLSCSPISGHRSVSWYQQTPGQGLQFLFEYFSETQRNKGNFPGRFSGRQFSNSRSEMNVSTLELGDSALYLCASSLEGWGPAGQETQYFGPGTRLLVL.

This CDR3 reads CASSYKGSDQPQHF. The CDR3 DNA reads as TGTGCCAGCAGCTACAAGGGGTCCGATCAGCCCCAGCATTTT. The J gene is TRBJ1-5, the V gene TRBV7-2; a weak D match, TRBD1 (5 bases). Trimming took off 4 bases at V and 5 bases at J, with 12 bases between the two ends. This CDR3 spans 14 amino acids. CDR1 and CDR2 from the germline V gene are SGHTA and FQGNSA.

The CDR3 bases are TGTGCCATCACGTCTAGGGGGTCGAAAGCAGATACGCAGTATTTT. Translating gives CAITSRGSKADTQYF. The rearrangement joins TRBV10-3 to TRBJ2-3, with TRBD1 as a possible D gene (6 bases). The germline V gene encodes CDR1 ENHRY and CDR2 SYGVKD. V was shortened by 7 bases and J by 4 bases, with 18 bases between the two germline ends. There are 15 residues in the CDR3.

V gene TRBV6-5 combines with J gene TRBJ2-2, with D possibly matching TRBD2 (6 bases). V gave up 1 base and J gave up 2 bases, with 11 bases separating them. Germline V lookup: CDR1 MNHEY, CDR2 SVGAGI. The CDR3 covers 16 residues. In DNA form, the CDR3 reads TGTGCCAGCAGTTACTTTAGCGGAGTTAACACCGGGGAGCTGTTTTTT. This sequence encodes CASSYFSGVNTGELFF.

In its sample, this clonotype was seen many times. This chain links TRBV12-3 or TRBV12-4 with TRBJ2-1; D gene uncertain. V shed 3 bases and J shed 10 bases, with 7 bases lying between them. This CDR3 has 11 amino acids. The CDR3 region is CASSLGMEQFF. The CDR3 nucleotides are TGTGCCAGCAGTTTGGGGATGGAGCAGTTCTTC.

The chain recombines TRBV7-3 with TRBJ2-7; weak D call: TRBD1 (6 bases). Germline V gives CDR1 SGHTA, CDR2 FQGTGA. This CDR3 has 13 amino acids. The V end lost 2 bases, the J end lost 7 bases, and 12 bases lay between the germline ends. Here the CDR3 DNA reads TGTGCCAGCAGCTTATTTCAGGGGCTGGAGCAGTACTTC. Amino acid sequence: CASSLFQGLEQYF. The full variable domain, with the rest looked up from reference TRBV7-3 and TRBJ2-7, is GAGVSQTPSNKVTEKGKYVELRCDPISGHTALYWYRQSLGQGPEFLIYFQGTGAADDSGLPNDRFFAVRPEGSVSTLKIQRTERGDSAVYLCASSLFQGLEQYFGPGTRLTVT.

This chain joins TRBV12-3 or TRBV12-4 and TRBJ1-2; no firm D call. The V end was cut by 6 bases, the J end by 0 bases, with 5 bases between. CDR3 size: 12 residues. The CDR3 here is CASRQANYGYTF. In nucleotides, the CDR3 is TGTGCCAGCAGGCAGGCTAACTATGGCTACACCTTC.

CDR3 nucleotide sequence: TGTGCCAGCAGCCAAGGCCTGCGGGGGTATGAAGCTTTCTTT. This encodes CASSQGLRGYEAFF. The V and J genes are TRBV14 and TRBJ1-1; tentative D call: TRBD1 (5 bases). V was cut by 1 base and J by 7 bases, with 13 bases left in between. This CDR3 has 14 residues. In germline, CDR1 is SGHDN, CDR2 FVKESK.

There are a few counts of this clonotype. Germline and junction disagree at one end, which may indicate a read error. J is TRBJ2-1 and V is TRBV29-1, with TRBD2 matching 13 bases. Germline V gene sequence: CDR1 SQVTM, CDR2 ANQGSEA. The CDR3 has 16 amino acids. The CDR3 here is CSVEGLAGVIYNEQFF. The DNA for the CDR3 is TGCAGCGTAGAAGGACTAGCGGGGGTGATTTACAATGAGCAGTTCTTC.

In this sample, this clonotype turned up a few times. The chain employs TRBV6-1 and TRBJ1-1, with D possibly being TRBD1 (5 bases). CDR1 is MNHNS, CDR2 SASEGT, per germline. Trimming shortened V by 4 bases and J by 6 bases, and 12 bases separated the two germline ends. CDR3 length equals 13 residues. CDR3: CASSVSGGSEAFF. CDR3 nucleotides: TGTGCCAGCAGTGTGTCTGGGGGATCTGAAGCTTTCTTT.

This clonotype was picked up a small number of times. This rearrangement joins TRBV29-1 to TRBJ2-5, with 7 bases lining up with TRBD1. This CDR3 is 15 amino acids long. V dropped 2 bases and J dropped 2; count of bases not matched to a gene: 8. Germline V gene data show CDR1 as SQVTM and CDR2 as ANQGSEA. CDR3 coding DNA: TGCAGCGTTGAACCAAGGGACAGCGAGCAAGAGACCCAGTACTTC. As protein: CSVEPRDSEQETQYF.

This clonotype appeared a few times. This chain uses TRBV11-2 with TRBJ2-5; 11 bases agree with TRBD2. The CDR3 runs 17 residues. With V trimmed by 5 bases and J by 2 bases, 10 bases remained unmatched. Germline assignment: CDR1 SGHAT and CDR2 FQNNGV. The CDR3 sequence: CASSLGASGGTQETQYF. CDR3 DNA: TGTGCCAGCAGCCTGGGGGCTAGCGGGGGGACGCAAGAGACCCAGTACTTC.

The chain combines TRBV20-1 with TRBJ2-7; 7 positions match TRBD1. This CDR3 has 13 amino acids. Germline V gene data show CDR1 as DFQATT and CDR2 as SNEGSKA (reference sequence). Germline trimming cut 5 bases from V and 1 base from J; bases unmatched to any gene: 5. CDR3 amino acids: CSAGRQGSYEQYV. The CDR3 DNA follows: TGCAGTGCTGGACGACAGGGATCCTACGAGCAGTACGTC.

This clonotype showed up just a few times. The rearrangement links TRBV9 to TRBJ2-3, with TRBD2 matching over 10 bases. The CDR3 loop spans 15 amino acids. The germline V gene has CDR1 SGDLS and CDR2 YYNGEE. The V gene end was trimmed by 4 bases and the J gene end by 5 bases; junction bases not matched to a gene: 7. CDR3 nucleotide sequence: TGTGCCAGCAGCTATCGCGGGACTAGCGAAGATACGCAGTATTTT. Translated, it gives CASSYRGTSEDTQYF.

The chain combines TRBV5-1 with TRBJ2-2; tentative D call: TRBD2 (5 bases). The V end lost 4 bases, the J end lost 6 bases, and 10 bases lay between the germline ends. CDR3 length equals 13 residues. Germline V lookup: CDR1 SGHRS, CDR2 YFSETQ. As DNA, the CDR3 is TGCGCCAGCAGCAACGAGGGTTCCGGGGAGCTGTTTTTT. It translates to CASSNEGSGELFF.

This clonotype was seen only a few times. CDR3 coding DNA: TGTGCCAGCAGCCCAGGGGAGGGGGCGCGGGCTTTCTTT. Its protein is CASSPGEGARAFF. The J gene is TRBJ1-1, the V gene TRBV7-3; 7 bases are shared with TRBD1. Germline V CDR1 and CDR2: SGHTA, FQGTGA. The CDR3 is 13 amino acids. V shed 5 bases and J 11 bases; nucleotides not matched to a gene: 11. Together with reference TRBV7-3 and TRBJ1-1, the CDR3 gives the full variable domain: GAGVSQTPSNKVTEKGKYVELRCDPISGHTALYWYRQSLGQGPEFLIYFQGTGAADDSGLPNDRFFAVRPEGSVSTLKIQRTERGDSAVYLCASSPGEGARAFFGQGTRLTVV.

This chain links TRBV15 with TRBJ1-2; D uncertain. This CDR3 is built from 12 residues. Germline-derived CDR1 and CDR2 are LNHNV and YYDKDF (reference sequence). Trimming shortened V by 5 bases and J by 1 base, and 5 bases separated the two germline ends. Written as DNA, the CDR3 is TGTGCCACCAGCGCCAGTAACTATGGCTACACCTTC. It yields the protein CATSASNYGYTF.

A few counts support this clonotype. This chain uses TRBV20-1 with TRBJ2-2; D gene unclear. V was clipped by 3 bases and J by 3 bases, with 8 bases between them. The CDR3 spans 13 residues. The germline V gene has CDR1 DFQATT and CDR2 SNEGSKA (reference sequence). The CDR3 protein is CSASEPDTGELFF. CDR3 nucleotides: TGCAGTGCTAGCGAGCCGGACACCGGGGAGCTGTTTTTT.

The chain couples TRBV15 to TRBJ2-1, with 8 bases aligning to TRBD2. Germline V gene sequence: CDR1 LNHNV, CDR2 YYDKDF (reference sequence). The CDR3 loop spans 14 amino acids. The V segment lost 3 bases and the J segment 8 bases; nucleotides outside the gene matches: 6. CDR3 protein: CATSRTSEGHEQFF. The CDR3 DNA sequence: TGTGCCACCAGCAGGACTAGCGAAGGCCATGAGCAGTTCTTC.

The V call is TRBV7-2, the J call TRBJ2-7; weak D call: TRBD1 (7 bases). The V end was cut by 5 bases, the J end by 7 bases, with 24 bases between. The CDR3 runs to 16 residues. Germline lookup yields CDR1 SGHTA and CDR2 FQGNSA. The CDR3: CASSQGDWGRLGEQYF. CDR3 nucleotide sequence: TGTGCCAGCAGCCAGGGGGACTGGGGGAGATTAGGGGAGCAGTACTTC.

The CDR3 bases are TGTGCCAGCAGTGAACTGGGACCAAAGAGGGGCTACGAGCAGTACTTC. As protein: CASSELGPKRGYEQYF. The chain couples TRBV2 to TRBJ2-7; either TRBD1 or TRBD2 may fit D (5 bases each). This CDR3 is 16 amino acids long. The V and J ends lost 2 bases and 3 bases respectively, with 17 bases between them. Looked up from germline, CDR1 is SNHLY and CDR2 is FYNNEI.

At least ten counts were recorded for this clonotype. The chain links TRBV5-8 to TRBJ2-3; D perhaps matches TRBD2 (6 bases). Germline V gives CDR1 SGHTS, CDR2 YDEGEE. The CDR3 has 14 amino acids. Trimming pared 4 bases from V and 2 bases from J, leaving 11 bases between. The CDR3 loop is CASSTGTFTDTQYF. Here the CDR3 DNA reads TGTGCCAGCAGCACCGGGACTTTCACAGATACGCAGTATTTT.

The sample holds a few counts of this clonotype. The genes are TRBV5-1 and TRBJ2-4, with D possibly TRBD2 on 5 matching bases. Germline CDR1 SGHRS, CDR2 YFSETQ. V lost 3 bases and J lost 5, with 12 bases in between. This CDR3 is built from 14 residues. The CDR3 DNA reads TGCGCCAGCAGCTCGCCCGGACTCCAAAACATTCAGTACTTC. Its translation: CASSSPGLQNIQYF. The full variable domain, rest sourced from reference TRBV5-1 and TRBJ2-4, is KAGVTQTPRYLIKTRGQQVTLSCSPISGHRSVSWYQQTPGQGLQFLFEYFSETQRNKGNFPGRFSGRQFSNSRSEMNVSTLELGDSALYLCASSSPGLQNIQYFGAGTRLSVL.

The chain uses TRBV2 and TRBJ1-2; D might be TRBD1 (5 bases). V lost 5 bases and J 4 bases, leaving 14 bases between the germline ends. The germline gives CDR1 SNHLY, CDR2 FYNNEI. The CDR3 contains 14 residues. The CDR3 region has the DNA TGTGCCAGCAGTACAACGAGGGACCCCTATGGCTACACCTTC. Translation gives CASSTTRDPYGYTF.

V is TRBV18 and J is TRBJ1-4; D is uncertain. V lost 0 bases, J lost 8 bases, and 16 bases lay in between. CDR3 length: 16 amino acids. Germline V gene lookup returns CDR1 KGHSH and CDR2 LQKENI. CDR3 residues: CASSPPKGTGAEKLFF. Here the CDR3 DNA reads TGTGCCAGCTCACCACCGAAGGGAACGGGTGCCGAAAAACTGTTTTTT.